What follows are 9 T cell receptor beta chains derived from one specimen sequenced in a study of T cells in Graves' hyperthyroidism and ophthalmopathy. Amplification yielded TCR beta CDR3 regions, with RNA transcripts as the source. First-round RT-PCR of the TCR CDR3 relied on the HTBI primer set. TCRdb redid the calling of the multiplex PCR reads with MiXCR, one entry per CDR3 protein. The data hold over 650,000 distinct CDR3 sequences, with 45% observed a single time. The sample taken for sequencing was peripheral blood or thyroid tissue (not recorded which). The receptors were sampled from an adult man with Graves' disease, either hyperthyroidism or ophthalmopathy (not recorded which).

The chain has TRBV15 and TRBJ1-1, with D tentatively TRBD1 (5 bases). The CDR3 sequence is 14 residues long. V was pared by 1 base and J by 6 bases, with 12 bases between. The germline V gene has CDR1 LNHNV and CDR2 YYDKDF (reference sequence). Written as DNA, the CDR3 is TGTGCCACCAGCAGAGGACAGACCGAGGCTGAAGCTTTCTTT. Translating gives CATSRGQTEAEAFF.

The V gene is TRBV20-1, the J gene TRBJ1-5; 7 bases map to TRBD1. The CDR3 consists of 16 residues. In germline, CDR1 is DFQATT, CDR2 SNEGSKA (reference sequence). Unmatched junction bases numbered 8, after V lost 1 base and J lost 2 bases. Here the CDR3 reads CSARVLQGMGNQPQHF. The CDR3 bases are TGCAGTGCTAGAGTCCTACAGGGGATGGGCAATCAGCCCCAGCATTTT.

This clonotype was detected ten times or more. The CDR3, as DNA: TGTGCCATCAGTCGGGAGGAAATCGGGGAGCTGTTTTTT. This translates into CAISREEIGELFF. The rearrangement joins TRBV10-3 to TRBJ2-2, with 7 bases matching TRBD2. V lost 5 bases to trimming and J lost 7 bases; unmatched junction nucleotides: 4. Germline loops: CDR1 ENHRY, CDR2 SYGVKD. There are 13 residues in the CDR3.

The chain is built from TRBV7-9 and TRBJ1-1; D is unresolved. Germline CDR1 is SEHNR and CDR2 is FQNEAQ (reference sequence). The CDR3 runs to 12 residues. Trimming removed 5 bases from V and 9 bases from J, with 13 bases in between. DNA for the CDR3: TGTGCCAGCAGCCCCCCTAACGGTCAAGCTTTCTTT. Encoded protein: CASSPPNGQAFF.

This sequence joins TRBV7-6 and TRBJ2-1; D could derive from TRBD1 or TRBD2 (5 bases each). CDR1 and CDR2 (germline): SGHVS, FNYEAQ. V lost 5 bases and J lost 8, with 16 bases in between. The CDR3 sequence is 14 residues long. CDR3 region: CASSVSGRLDEQFF. The CDR3 region has the DNA TGTGCCAGCAGCGTCTCGGGACGCCTGGATGAGCAGTTCTTC.

The chain links TRBV12-3 or TRBV12-4 to TRBJ1-1; tentatively, D is TRBD1 (5 bases). The CDR3 contains 14 residues. V was shortened by 4 bases and J by 7 bases, with 16 bases between the two germline ends. CDR3 in amino acids: CASSYLSYGGEAFF. The CDR3 DNA sequence: TGTGCCAGCAGTTATCTGAGCTACGGGGGTGAAGCTTTCTTT.

This clonotype was seen ten or more times. The rearrangement uses TRBV12-3 or TRBV12-4 and TRBJ1-2; D not certain. The CDR3 covers 13 residues. Trimming stripped 6 bases from V and 1 base from J, with 9 bases between. DNA for the CDR3: TGTGCCAGCAGCTTGGGTCTTAACTATGGCTACACCTTC. Amino acids: CASSLGLNYGYTF.

The chain couples TRBV29-1 to TRBJ1-3, with 8 bases that match TRBD1. The CDR3 consists of 14 residues. Trimming removed 3 bases from V and 3 bases from J; junction bases left unmatched: 4. Germline values: CDR1 SQVTM, CDR2 ANQGSEA. The CDR3 sequence is CSVEAGGDGNTIYF. The CDR3 coding sequence is TGCAGCGTTGAGGCAGGGGGCGATGGAAACACCATATATTTT.

This clonotype was observed a handful of times. As DNA, the CDR3 is TGTGCCAGCAGCCCACCGGGACTAGCCTACCAAGAGACCCAGTACTTC. Encoded protein: CASSPPGLAYQETQYF. The chain combines TRBV7-8 with TRBJ2-5; 9 bases are shared with TRBD2. The V gene's germline CDR1 is SGHVS and CDR2 FQNEAQ. V was pared by 5 bases and J by 0 bases, with 7 bases of the junction left unmatched. The CDR3 runs 16 residues.